This is a list of T cell receptor beta chains from one sample in a study of blood T cell repertoires in COVID-19. TCRdb's copy holds only in-frame clones and misses some; the assay was immunoSEQ multiplex PCR. The repertoire includes hundreds of thousands of clones, nearly 90% of them detected once, and about 3% sits in the top ten. Sequenced sample: peripheral blood. All receptors derive from a man aged 18-30 years with active or convalescent COVID-19. CDR3s include the opening cysteine and the closing phenylalanine or tryptophan. Each record gives: D gene, J gene, clone size, V gene, CDR3 protein, CDR3 DNA. D genes are given only for firm matches. Where a row states a size, it is once, few, many or the class of an expanded clone; other rows omit it.

D: .
J: TRBJ2-3
size: .
V: TRBV10-3
CDR3: CAISRGTTSTDTQYF
DNA: TGTGCCATCAGTAGGGGGACTACTAGCACAGATACGCAGTATTTT

D: .
J: TRBJ1-1
size: .
V: TRBV9
CDR3: CASSVGAAQRTEAFF
DNA: TGTGCCAGCAGCGTAGGGGCTGCACAGCGGACTGAAGCTTTCTTT

D: TRBD2
J: TRBJ2-1
size: .
V: TRBV7-2
CDR3: CASSFRRGKQFF
DNA: TGTGCCAGCAGCTTTAGGCGGGGGAAGCAGTTCTTC

D: TRBD1
J: TRBJ1-5
size: .
V: TRBV27
CDR3: CASSLRPQRTGADQPQHF
DNA: TGTGCCAGCAGTCTCCGACCCCAGAGGACAGGGGCGGATCAGCCCCAGCATTTT

D: .
J: TRBJ1-1
size: .
V: TRBV25-1
CDR3: CASSAGYGTEAFF
DNA: TGTGCCAGCAGTGCAGGGTACGGGACTGAAGCTTTCTTT

D: .
J: TRBJ2-7
size: once
V: TRBV12-3/TRBV12-4
CDR3: CASSFRGINEQYF
DNA: TGTGCCAGCAGTTTTAGGGGGATCAACGAGCAGTACTTC

D: TRBD1
J: TRBJ1-3
size: .
V: TRBV12-3/TRBV12-4
CDR3: CASTEGAYTIYF
DNA: TGTGCCAGCACCGAGGGGGCCTACACCATATATTTT

D: TRBD2
J: TRBJ2-3
size: .
V: TRBV5-5
CDR3: CASRAGGQDTQYF
DNA: TGTGCCAGCAGAGCGGGGGGGCAAGATACGCAGTATTTT

D: TRBD2
J: TRBJ2-1
size: .
V: TRBV19
CDR3: CASSKSGSNSYNEQFF
DNA: TGTGCCAGTAGTAAAAGCGGGAGTAACTCCTACAATGAGCAGTTCTTC

D: .
J: TRBJ1-1
size: .
V: TRBV2
CDR3: CASSAGRNTEAFF
DNA: TGTGCCAGCAGTGCCGGTAGGAACACTGAAGCTTTCTTT

D: TRBD1
J: TRBJ2-1
size: .
V: TRBV15
CDR3: CATSRETGAYNEQFF
DNA: TGTGCCACCAGCAGAGAGACAGGGGCATACAATGAGCAGTTCTTC

D: .
J: TRBJ1-1
size: .
V: TRBV5-4
CDR3: CASSLAPGRGTEAFF
DNA: TGTGCCAGCAGCTTGGCCCCGGGGAGAGGCACTGAAGCTTTCTTT

D: TRBD2
J: TRBJ2-1
size: .
V: TRBV24-1
CDR3: CATQQAGGDNEQFF
DNA: TGTGCCACCCAACAAGCGGGAGGAGACAATGAGCAGTTCTTC

D: TRBD1
J: TRBJ1-4
size: .
V: TRBV7-9
CDR3: CASSLVGTGGINEKLFF
DNA: TGTGCCAGCAGCTTAGTTGGGACAGGGGGAATAAATGAAAAACTGTTTTTT

D: TRBD1
J: TRBJ1-2
size: once
V: TRBV11-2
CDR3: CASSTGQGRSGYTF
DNA: TGTGCCAGCAGCACCGGACAGGGTAGGAGCGGCTACACCTTC

D: .
J: TRBJ1-5
size: .
V: TRBV5-5
CDR3: CASSPQAGVTSNQPQHF
DNA: TGTGCCAGCAGCCCTCAGGCAGGTGTAACTAGCAATCAGCCCCAGCATTTT

D: .
J: TRBJ2-4
size: once
V: TRBV5-5
CDR3: CASSTTVAKNIQYF
DNA: TGTGCCAGCAGCACGACAGTAGCCAAAAACATTCAGTACTTC

D: .
J: TRBJ2-5
size: .
V: TRBV15
CDR3: CATSRDTVETQYF
DNA: TGTGCCACCAGCAGAGATACGGTGGAGACCCAGTACTTC

D: TRBD1
J: TRBJ2-1
size: .
V: TRBV7-2
CDR3: CASSTRTGVIYNEQFF
DNA: TGTGCCAGCAGCACTCGGACAGGGGTGATCTACAATGAGCAGTTCTTC

D: .
J: TRBJ2-7
size: .
V: TRBV19
CDR3: CASSPGGADYEQYF
DNA: TGTGCCAGTAGCCCCGGGGGTGCGGACTACGAGCAGTACTTC

D: TRBD1
J: TRBJ1-5
size: .
V: TRBV5-1
CDR3: CASSLGDGQGTQPQHF
DNA: TGCGCCAGCAGCTTGGGAGACGGACAGGGGACTCAGCCCCAGCATTTT

D: .
J: TRBJ2-1
size: .
V: TRBV6-2/TRBV6-3
CDR3: CASSPGYNEQFF
DNA: TGTGCCAGCAGTCCCGGGTACAATGAGCAGTTCTTC

D: .
J: TRBJ2-7
size: .
V: TRBV6-2/TRBV6-3
CDR3: CASSLSGKYEQYF
DNA: TGTGCCAGCAGTTTGTCGGGGAAGTACGAGCAGTACTTC

D: .
J: TRBJ1-1
size: once
V: TRBV20-1
CDR3: CSAKRSTEAFF
DNA: TGCAGTGCCAAGAGAAGCACTGAAGCTTTCTTT

D: TRBD1
J: TRBJ1-5
size: .
V: TRBV19
CDR3: CASSTQGARQPQHF
DNA: TGTGCCAGTAGTACTCAGGGGGCGAGACAGCCCCAGCATTTT

D: .
J: TRBJ1-1
size: .
V: TRBV27
CDR3: CVTGIGMNTEAFF
DNA: TGTGTAACCGGTATCGGTATGAACACTGAAGCTTTCTTT

D: TRBD2
J: TRBJ2-7
size: .
V: TRBV24-1
CDR3: CATSDFGLVGHEQYF
DNA: TGTGCCACCAGTGATTTTGGACTAGTAGGCCACGAGCAGTACTTC

D: .
J: TRBJ2-7
size: .
V: TRBV4-3
CDR3: CASSQVRGNSYEQYF
DNA: TGCGCCAGCAGCCAAGTGAGAGGTAACTCCTACGAGCAGTACTTC

D: .
J: TRBJ1-1
size: few
V: TRBV6-6
CDR3: CASGYGLGDTEAFF
DNA: TGTGCCAGCGGATACGGGCTAGGGGACACTGAAGCTTTCTTT

D: .
J: TRBJ2-1
size: .
V: TRBV29-1
CDR3: CSVGRYSPGEQFF
DNA: TGCAGCGTTGGGAGGTATTCCCCGGGTGAGCAGTTCTTC

D: TRBD1
J: TRBJ1-4
size: .
V: TRBV18
CDR3: CASSPFPHRGPEKLFF
DNA: TGTGCCAGCTCACCATTTCCCCACAGGGGGCCTGAAAAACTGTTTTTT

D: .
J: TRBJ1-1
size: .
V: TRBV12-3/TRBV12-4
CDR3: CASREGNTEAFF
DNA: TGTGCCAGCAGGGAGGGGAACACTGAAGCTTTCTTT

D: TRBD1
J: TRBJ1-1
size: .
V: TRBV30
CDR3: CAWDRGRINTEAFF
DNA: TGTGCCTGGGACAGGGGGCGGATTAACACTGAAGCTTTCTTT

D: .
J: TRBJ1-6
size: .
V: TRBV2
CDR3: CASSEGGAEGSPLHF
DNA: TGTGCCAGCAGTGAAGGTGGGGCAGAAGGATCACCCCTCCACTTT

D: .
J: TRBJ1-2
size: once
V: TRBV19
CDR3: CASSIALGGGYTF
DNA: TGTGCCAGTAGTATCGCTTTGGGGGGTGGCTACACCTTC

D: TRBD2
J: TRBJ2-3
size: few
V: TRBV11-2
CDR3: CASSLTTSGGLNTDTQYF
DNA: TGTGCCAGCAGCTTAACGACTAGCGGGGGACTTAACACAGATACGCAGTATTTT

D: .
J: TRBJ2-7
size: .
V: TRBV25-1
CDR3: CASSLTSSSYEQYF
DNA: TGTGCCAGCAGTTTGACGTCTAGCTCCTACGAGCAGTACTTC

D: TRBD2
J: TRBJ2-7
size: .
V: TRBV13
CDR3: CASSLSREATYEQYF
DNA: TGTGCCAGCAGCTTAAGCCGGGAGGCGACCTACGAGCAGTACTTC

D: .
J: TRBJ1-4
size: .
V: TRBV28
CDR3: CASISGYNEKLFF
DNA: TGTGCCAGCATCTCAGGTTACAATGAAAAACTGTTTTTT

D: TRBD1
J: TRBJ2-2
size: .
V: TRBV2
CDR3: CASSGQTGAGELFF
DNA: TGTGCCAGCAGTGGACAGACAGGGGCCGGGGAGCTGTTTTTT

D: TRBD1
J: TRBJ1-2
size: .
V: TRBV27
CDR3: CASSLYGTGYNYGYTF
DNA: TGTGCCAGCAGTTTATACGGGACAGGGTATAACTATGGCTACACCTTC

D: .
J: TRBJ1-5
size: .
V: TRBV6-2/TRBV6-3
CDR3: CASSTRGTSGPQHF
DNA: TGTGCCAGCAGTACGCGCGGGACCTCGGGGCCCCAGCATTTT

D: TRBD1
J: TRBJ2-4
size: .
V: TRBV28
CDR3: CASSQRTGPGDIQYF
DNA: TGTGCCAGCAGTCAGAGGACAGGGCCGGGGGACATTCAGTACTTC

D: .
J: TRBJ1-2
size: .
V: TRBV19
CDR3: CASSTRPRVYGYTF
DNA: TGTGCCAGTAGTACTCGACCCAGGGTTTATGGCTACACCTTC

D: .
J: TRBJ2-1
size: .
V: TRBV4-1
CDR3: CASSQGLAYEQFF
DNA: TGCGCCAGCAGCCAAGGGCTAGCCTATGAGCAGTTCTTC

D: .
J: TRBJ1-1
size: .
V: TRBV30
CDR3: CALSPGGRTEAFF
DNA: TGTGCCCTGTCTCCGGGGGGAAGGACTGAAGCTTTCTTT

D: .
J: TRBJ1-3
size: .
V: TRBV7-2
CDR3: CASSLGLSGGYGNTIYF
DNA: TGTGCCAGCAGCTTAGGTCTCAGTGGGGGCTATGGAAACACCATATATTTT